These 31 T cell receptor beta chains came from one sample sequenced in a study of blood T cell repertoires in COVID-19. Assay used: immunoSEQ multiplex PCR; TCRdb lists only in-frame clones, some missing. The data show 250,000 to 300,000 clones, 89% seen once. The sequenced sample consisted of peripheral blood. These receptors all come from a man in his forties or fifties with acute or convalescent COVID-19.

V gene TRBV30 combines with J gene TRBJ1-6, with a possible D match to TRBD1 (6 bases). CDR1 GTSNPN and CDR2 SVGIG come from the germline V gene (reference sequence). The CDR3 length is 15 residues. The V end was cut by 0 bases, the J end by 9 bases, with 15 bases between. CDR3 sequence: CAWSVNQGSISPLHF. In nucleotides, the CDR3 is TGTGCCTGGAGTGTTAATCAGGGGAGCATTTCACCCCTCCACTTT. The variable domain in full, with the rest retrieved from reference TRBV30 and TRBJ1-6, is SQTIHQWPATLVQPVGSPLSLECTVEGTSNPNLYWYRQAAGRGLQLLFYSVGIGQISSEVPQNLSASRPQDRQFILSSKKLLLSDSGFYLCAWSVNQGSISPLHFGNGTRLTVT.

The rearrangement links TRBV5-1 to TRBJ2-7; TRBD1 might be the D (6 bases). The CDR3 is 14 amino acids. V shed 0 bases and J shed 2 bases, with 9 bases lying between them. The germline gives CDR1 SGHRS, CDR2 YFSETQ. CDR3 coding DNA: TGCGCCAGCAGCTTGGGGACAGAAGCCTACGAGCAGTACTTC. This translates into CASSLGTEAYEQYF.

The chain carries TRBV7-2 and TRBJ1-4; maybe TRBD1 (6 bases). CDR3 length: 17 amino acids. Per the germline V gene, CDR1 is SGHTA and CDR2 is FQGNSA. V was trimmed by 5 bases and J by 3 bases, leaving 19 bases between them. CDR3 residues: CASSRGGWGQANEKLFF. In DNA form, the CDR3 reads TGTGCCAGCAGCCGGGGGGGCTGGGGGCAAGCTAATGAAAAACTGTTTTTT. Together with reference TRBV7-2 and TRBJ1-4, the CDR3 gives the full variable domain: GAGVSQSPSNKVTEKGKDVELRCDPISGHTALYWYRQSLGQGLEFLIYFQGNSAPDKSGLPSDRFSAERTGGSVSTLTIQRTQQEDSAVYLCASSRGGWGQANEKLFFGSGTQLSVL.

This chain joins TRBV2 and TRBJ1-1, with TRBD1 matching 8 bases. Germline CDR1 is SNHLY and CDR2 is FYNNEI. This CDR3 comprises 15 residues. With V trimmed by 1 base and J by 4 bases, 5 bases remained unmatched. The CDR3 DNA reads TGTGCCAGCAGTGAAGGTGGACAGGGTTTCACTGAAGCTTTCTTT. Its translation is CASSEGGQGFTEAFF.

The chain combines TRBV2 with TRBJ2-5, with D maybe TRBD1 (6 bases). V was trimmed by 8 bases and J by 2 bases, leaving 15 bases between them. This CDR3 is 14 amino acids long. Germline loops: CDR1 SNHLY, CDR2 FYNNEI. The CDR3 loop is CASWTETLQETQYF. Here the CDR3 DNA reads TGTGCCAGCTGGACAGAGACTCTACAAGAGACCCAGTACTTC. Using reference TRBV2 and TRBJ2-5 for the parts outside the CDR3, the full variable domain is EPEVTQTPSHQVTQMGQEVILRCVPISNHLYFYWYRQILGQKVEFLVSFYNNEISEKSEIFDDQFSVERPDGSNFTLKIRSTKLEDSAMYFCASWTETLQETQYFGPGTRLLVL.

This chain links TRBV10-1 with TRBJ2-5; tentatively, D is TRBD2 (5 bases). The CDR3 runs 12 residues. Germline V gene lookup returns CDR1 WNHNN and CDR2 SYGVQD (reference sequence). Trimming removed 3 bases at V and 5 bases at J, with 7 bases between. The CDR3 sequence: CASSDRGETQYF. The CDR3 nucleotides read TGCGCCAGCAGTGACCGAGGGGAGACCCAGTACTTC.

The chain couples TRBV27 to TRBJ1-3; TRBD1 aligns across 7 bases. V trimming: 6 bases; J trimming: 2 bases; junction bases outside the gene matches: 7. This CDR3 has 15 residues. CDR1 and CDR2 from the germline V gene are MNHEY and SMNVEV (reference sequence). CDR3 sequence: CASSREGAAGNTIYF. The CDR3 region has the DNA TGTGCCAGCAGCCGTGAGGGGGCAGCTGGAAACACCATATATTTT.

The CDR3 DNA reads as TGTGCCAGCAGCTTGGCGGGACAGGGCGAAGAGACCCAGTACTTC. Its translation: CASSLAGQGEETQYF. V and J are TRBV5-6 and TRBJ2-5; 9 positions match TRBD1. Germline assignment: CDR1 SGHDT and CDR2 YYEEEE. The CDR3 loop spans 15 amino acids. V lost 0 bases, J lost 3 bases, and 3 bases stayed unmatched.

A note on this clone: Other DNA sequences in this specimen translate into the identical CDR3. This sequence joins TRBV4-1 and TRBJ2-2, with D perhaps TRBD1 (5 bases). Per germline, CDR1 MGHRA and CDR2 YSYEKL. With 0 bases removed from V and 5 bases from J, the gap between germline ends came to 7 bases. This CDR3 spans 14 amino acids. The CDR3 DNA reads TGCGCCAGCAGCCAAGACTCAGGGACCGGGGAGCTGTTTTTT. Encoded protein: CASSQDSGTGELFF.

About this clone itself: At the DNA level, this CDR3 is encoded by other sequences in the same sample as well. The chain is built from TRBV9 and TRBJ2-2, with 9 positions matching TRBD2. This CDR3 has 16 amino acids. Germline V gene sequence: CDR1 SGDLS, CDR2 YYNGEE. The J segment lost 5 bases and the V segment lost 0 bases, leaving 5 bases of the junction unmatched. CDR3: CASSVVAGGRTGELFF. The CDR3 nucleotides are TGTGCCAGCAGCGTAGTCGCGGGGGGGCGAACCGGGGAGCTGTTTTTT.

This rearrangement joins TRBV4-1 to TRBJ2-1, with 8 bases that match TRBD1. The CDR3 length is 16 residues. CDR1 and CDR2 from the germline V gene are MGHRA and YSYEKL. J lost 0 bases, V lost 4 bases, and 5 bases had no gene match. The CDR3 loop reads CASSPYDRGSYNEQFF. The CDR3 coding sequence is TGCGCCAGCAGCCCCTATGACAGGGGCTCCTACAATGAGCAGTTCTTC.

The V gene is TRBV10-3, the J gene TRBJ2-1; possibly TRBD2 for D (6 bases). In germline, CDR1 is ENHRY, CDR2 SYGVKD. The CDR3 runs 17 residues. V shed 2 bases and J shed 1 base, with 15 bases lying between them. The chain's CDR3 is CAISERGSGTSYNEQFF. CDR3 in DNA: TGTGCCATCAGTGAGAGGGGCTCTGGGACTTCCTACAATGAGCAGTTCTTC.

This rearrangement joins TRBV25-1 to TRBJ1-2, with unresolved D. Trimming took 4 bases from V and 4 from J, leaving 7 bases between them. Germline V gene lookup returns CDR1 MGHDK and CDR2 SYGVNS. The CDR3 sequence is 12 residues long. The CDR3 loop is CASSGGFYGYTF. The CDR3 nucleotides are TGTGCCAGCAGTGGAGGGTTCTATGGCTACACCTTC.

The gene calls are TRBV4-2 and TRBJ2-2, with a possible D match to TRBD2 (7 bases). The length of the CDR3 is 18 residues. V was trimmed by 0 bases and J by 4 bases, leaving 18 bases between them. Germline CDR1 is LGHNA and CDR2 is YNFKEQ. CDR3 in amino acids: CASSQERGTTRSTGELFF. DNA of the CDR3: TGTGCCAGCAGCCAAGAGAGGGGGACTACTCGGTCCACCGGGGAGCTGTTTTTT.

The chain carries TRBV5-1 and TRBJ1-1, with 7 bases fitting TRBD1. CDR3 length equals 15 residues. V trimming: 0 bases; J trimming: 2 bases; junction bases outside the gene matches: 4. From germline, CDR1 is SGHRS and CDR2 YFSETQ. CDR3 in amino acids: CASSLATGLNTEAFF. As DNA, the CDR3 is TGCGCCAGCAGCTTGGCGACAGGGCTAAACACTGAAGCTTTCTTT.

This clone was detected once. CDR3 loop: CASSQESDGYTF. CDR3 coding DNA: TGTGCCAGCAGCCAAGAGTCCGATGGCTACACCTTC. This chain joins TRBV4-2 and TRBJ1-2; the D is unclear. CDR1 is LGHNA and CDR2 is YNFKEQ in the germline V gene. The V end was cut by 0 bases, the J end by 6 bases, with 5 bases between. The CDR3 is 12 amino acids.

V is TRBV18 and J is TRBJ1-1, with 7 bases identical to TRBD1. After removal of 6 bases from V and 5 bases from J, the junction contained 9 bases not matched to a gene. The CDR3 loop spans 14 amino acids. Germline CDR1 and CDR2: KGHSH and LQKENI. In DNA form, the CDR3 reads TGTGCCAGCTCCCAGCGACAGGGCACGACTGAAGCTTTCTTT. It is translated as CASSQRQGTTEAFF.

This rearrangement joins TRBV21-1 to TRBJ1-2; the D call of TRBD1 is as the table states it, not checked on the DNA. TRBV21-1 is noted as a pseudogene. The CDR3 is made up of 13 amino acids. The CDR3 spells CASSTHRGYGYTF. CDR3 in DNA: TGTGCCAGCAGCACCCACAGGGGATATGGCTACACCTTC.

The V gene is TRBV4-2, the J gene TRBJ1-5; 10 bases align to TRBD1. CDR1 LGHNA and CDR2 YNFKEQ come from the germline V gene. The CDR3 totals 16 residues. Germline trimming cut 1 base from V and 7 bases from J; bases unmatched to any gene: 7. The CDR3 sequence is CASSQARQGAGQPQHF. DNA for the CDR3: TGTGCCAGCAGCCAAGCCAGACAGGGGGCCGGGCAGCCCCAGCATTTT.

This clone turned up a few times. The gene calls are TRBV7-3 and TRBJ1-1; D uncertain. Trimming shortened V by 5 bases and J by 2 bases, and 6 bases separated the two germline ends. The V gene's germline CDR1 is SGHTA and CDR2 FQGTGA. The CDR3 covers 12 residues. CDR3 sequence reads: CASSLDNTEAFF. The CDR3 DNA follows: TGTGCCAGCAGCCTAGACAACACTGAAGCTTTCTTT.

V usage is TRBV5-6 and J usage is TRBJ1-2, with a weak D call TRBD1 (5 bases). Germline V gene lookup returns CDR1 SGHDT and CDR2 YYEEEE. V was shortened by 1 base and J by 2 bases, with 12 bases between the two germline ends. This CDR3 has 15 amino acids. The CDR3 bases are TGTGCCAGCAGCTTGATTCCCGGGGGGAACTATGGCTACACCTTC. Encoded protein: CASSLIPGGNYGYTF.

This clone was observed a handful of times. J is TRBJ2-7 and V is TRBV7-6; 11 bases map to TRBD1. The length of the CDR3 is 16 residues. Germline V gene sequence: CDR1 SGHVS, CDR2 FNYEAQ. V was pared by 5 bases and J by 3 bases, with 9 bases of the junction left unmatched. The CDR3 nucleotides are TGTGCCAGCAGCCATCGGCTCGGGACAGGGGGCTACGAGCAGTACTTC. Translated: CASSHRLGTGGYEQYF.

V gene TRBV4-2 combines with J gene TRBJ1-1, with D perhaps TRBD1 (6 bases). V was cut by 3 bases and J by 1 base, with 12 bases left in between. The CDR3 has 15 amino acids. Germline CDR1 reads LGHNA; CDR2 reads YNFKEQ. The CDR3 DNA reads TGTGCCAGCAGCCAGGGGGGGGCGTCGAACACTGAAGCTTTCTTT. It encodes CASSQGGASNTEAFF.

The chain links TRBV5-5 to TRBJ1-2; 8 nucleotides line up with TRBD1. Germline V gene sequence: CDR1 SGHKS, CDR2 YYEKEE (reference sequence). The CDR3 is 14 residues long. Germline trimming cut 4 bases from V and 5 bases from J; bases unmatched to any gene: 7. Here the CDR3 DNA reads TGTGCCAGCAGCCTGACAGGGGACCCGTATGGCTACACCTTC. Residues: CASSLTGDPYGYTF.

This clone was counted a single time. In DNA form, the CDR3 reads TGCGCCAGCAGCTTGGATTTAGCAGATACGCAGTATTTT. It codes for CASSLDLADTQYF. The chain is built from TRBV5-1 and TRBJ2-3; D unclear. The CDR3 loop spans 13 amino acids. CDR1 and CDR2 (germline): SGHRS, YFSETQ. V was pared by 0 bases and J by 4 bases, with 6 bases between.

The chain couples TRBV5-6 to TRBJ2-7, with a weak D call TRBD2 (7 bases). Trimming pared 0 bases from V and 2 bases from J, leaving 12 bases between. CDR1 is SGHDT, CDR2 YYEEEE, per germline. This CDR3 spans 15 amino acids. The CDR3 DNA reads as TGTGCCAGCAGCTTGGGAGGCGGGGGCCCCTACGAGCAGTACTTC. Amino acids: CASSLGGGGPYEQYF.

The rearrangement joins TRBV3-1 (or the pseudogene TRBV3-2) to TRBJ2-5; 8 bases match TRBD1. CDR3 length: 15 amino acids. Germline CDR1 LGHDT, CDR2 YNNKEL (reference sequence). V dropped 6 bases and J dropped 5; count of bases not matched to a gene: 11. The chain's CDR3 is CASSMRVGTGETQYF. DNA of the CDR3: TGTGCCAGCAGTATGAGGGTAGGGACAGGCGAGACCCAGTACTTC.

The chain carries TRBV5-1 and TRBJ2-5; D gene ambiguous. Germline CDR1 and CDR2: SGHRS and YFSETQ. The CDR3 is 13 amino acids. V gave up 0 bases and J gave up 1 base, with 4 bases separating them. The CDR3 region is CASSLAIQETQYF. Here the CDR3 DNA reads TGCGCCAGCAGCTTGGCTATCCAAGAGACCCAGTACTTC.

In its sample, this clone was seen once. The chain recombines TRBV5-4 with TRBJ2-7, with 10 bases that match TRBD2. The V segment lost 4 bases and the J segment 6 bases; nucleotides outside the gene matches: 7. The CDR3 has 14 amino acids. Germline loops: CDR1 SGHNT, CDR2 YYREEE (reference sequence). The CDR3 is CASSRSGGAVEQYF. The CDR3 DNA follows: TGTGCCAGCAGCCGAAGCGGGGGGGCGGTCGAGCAGTACTTC.

This rearrangement joins TRBV19 to TRBJ1-5; D not resolved. The CDR3 is 16 residues long. Trimming left V 1 base short and J 0 bases short, with 10 bases between. Looked up from germline, CDR1 is LNHDA and CDR2 is SQIVND (reference sequence). CDR3 in DNA: TGTGCCAGTAGTATAGCGGGAAGGATTAGCAATCAGCCCCAGCATTTT. It specifies CASSIAGRISNQPQHF.

V is TRBV4-1 and J is TRBJ1-5, with D hard to call. Trimming removed 1 base at V and 5 bases at J, with 6 bases between. The germline V gene has CDR1 MGHRA and CDR2 YSYEKL. There are 13 residues in the CDR3. CDR3 in DNA: TGCGCCAGCAGCCAAGGAGTCGATCAGCCCCAGCATTTT. Residues: CASSQGVDQPQHF.